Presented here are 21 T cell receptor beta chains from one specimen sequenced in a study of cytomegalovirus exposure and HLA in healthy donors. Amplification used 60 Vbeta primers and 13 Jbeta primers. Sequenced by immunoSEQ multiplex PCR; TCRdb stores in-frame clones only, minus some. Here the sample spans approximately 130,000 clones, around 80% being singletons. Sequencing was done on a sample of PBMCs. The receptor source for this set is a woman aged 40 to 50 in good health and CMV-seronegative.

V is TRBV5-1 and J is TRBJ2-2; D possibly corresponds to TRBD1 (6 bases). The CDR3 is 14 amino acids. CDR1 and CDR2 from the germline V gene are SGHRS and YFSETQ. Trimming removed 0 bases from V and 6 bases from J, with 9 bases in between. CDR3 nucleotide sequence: TGCGCCAGCAGCTTGGCAGGGGCCCCCGGGGAGCTGTTTTTT. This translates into CASSLAGAPGELFF.

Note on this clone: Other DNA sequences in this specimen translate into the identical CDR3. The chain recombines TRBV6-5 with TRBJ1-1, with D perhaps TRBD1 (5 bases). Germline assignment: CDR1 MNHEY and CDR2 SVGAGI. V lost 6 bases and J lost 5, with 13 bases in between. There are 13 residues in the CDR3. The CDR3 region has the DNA TGTGCCAGCAGCCCAACAGGATTTACTGAAGCTTTCTTT. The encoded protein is CASSPTGFTEAFF.

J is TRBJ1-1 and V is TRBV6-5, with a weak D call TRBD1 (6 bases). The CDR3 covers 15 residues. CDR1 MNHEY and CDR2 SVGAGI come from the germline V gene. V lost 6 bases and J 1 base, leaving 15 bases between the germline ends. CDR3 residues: CASSAPGVENTEAFF. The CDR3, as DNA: TGTGCCAGCAGCGCACCAGGGGTTGAGAACACTGAAGCTTTCTTT.

The DNA for the CDR3 is TGTGCCAGCAGTGACAGCGAGAATTCACCCCTCCACTTT. Its protein is CASSDSENSPLHF. The V call is TRBV6-4, the J call TRBJ1-6; D unclear. This CDR3 comprises 13 residues. CDR1 MRHNA and CDR2 SNTAGT come from the germline V gene. Trimming removed 2 bases at V and 7 bases at J, with 6 bases between.

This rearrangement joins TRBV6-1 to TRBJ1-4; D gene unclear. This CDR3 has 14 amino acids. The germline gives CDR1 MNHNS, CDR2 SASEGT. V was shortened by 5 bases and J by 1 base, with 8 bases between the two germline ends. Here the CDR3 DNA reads TGTGCCAGCAGTCCCGCGGTAACTAATGAAAAACTGTTTTTT. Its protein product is CASSPAVTNEKLFF.

The CDR3 region is CAWWGQAANSPLHF. CDR3 sequence (DNA): TGTGCCTGGTGGGGACAGGCTGCTAATTCACCCCTCCACTTT. The V and J genes are TRBV30 and TRBJ1-6; 8 positions agree with TRBD1. The germline gives CDR1 GTSNPN, CDR2 SVGIG (reference sequence). Unmatched junction bases numbered 6, after V lost 5 bases and J lost 6 bases. This CDR3 has 14 residues.

The CDR3 DNA sequence: TGTGCCAGCAGCCACTTTTCCGAGCAGTACTTC. This translates into CASSHFSEQYF. This chain links TRBV28 with TRBJ2-7; D gene ambiguous. The CDR3 contains 11 residues. The V end lost 6 bases, the J end lost 6 bases, and 9 bases lay between the germline ends. Germline V gives CDR1 MDHEN, CDR2 SYDVKM.

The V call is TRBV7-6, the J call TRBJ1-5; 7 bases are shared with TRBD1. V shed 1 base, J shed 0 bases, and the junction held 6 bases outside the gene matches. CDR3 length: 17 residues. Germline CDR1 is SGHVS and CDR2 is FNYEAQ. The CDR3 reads CASSLGQGGYSNQPQHF. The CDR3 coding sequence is TGTGCCAGCAGCTTAGGACAGGGCGGCTATAGCAATCAGCCCCAGCATTTT.

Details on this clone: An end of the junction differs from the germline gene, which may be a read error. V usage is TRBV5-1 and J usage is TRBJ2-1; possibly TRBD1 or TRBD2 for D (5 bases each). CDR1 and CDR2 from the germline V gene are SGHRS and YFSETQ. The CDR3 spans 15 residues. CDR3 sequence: CASSLGEWVADEQFF. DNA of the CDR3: TGTGCCAGCAGCTTGGGGGAGTGGGTAGCCGATGAGCAGTTCTTC.

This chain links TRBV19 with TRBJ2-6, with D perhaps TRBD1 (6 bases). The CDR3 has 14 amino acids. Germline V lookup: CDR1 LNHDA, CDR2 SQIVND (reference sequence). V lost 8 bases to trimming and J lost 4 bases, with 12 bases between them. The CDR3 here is CASSTGYGANVLTF. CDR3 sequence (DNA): TGTGCCAGTTCTACAGGGTACGGGGCCAACGTCCTGACTTTC. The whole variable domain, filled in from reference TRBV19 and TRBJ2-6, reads DGGITQSPKYLFRKEGQNVTLSCEQNLNHDAMYWYRQDPGQGLRLIYYSQIVNDFQKGDIAEGYSVSREKKESFPLTVTSAQKNPTAFYLCASSTGYGANVLTFGAGSRLTVL.

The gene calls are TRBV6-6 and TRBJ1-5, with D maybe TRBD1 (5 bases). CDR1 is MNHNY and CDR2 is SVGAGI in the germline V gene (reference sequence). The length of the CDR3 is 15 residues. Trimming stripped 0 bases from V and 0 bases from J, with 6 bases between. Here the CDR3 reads CASSYSTVSNQPQHF. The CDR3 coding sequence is TGTGCCAGCAGTTACTCGACAGTTAGCAATCAGCCCCAGCATTTT.

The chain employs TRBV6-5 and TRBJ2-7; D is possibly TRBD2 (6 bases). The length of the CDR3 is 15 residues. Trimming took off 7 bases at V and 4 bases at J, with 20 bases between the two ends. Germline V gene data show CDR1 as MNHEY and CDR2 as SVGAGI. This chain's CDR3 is CASTLSWGGRYEQYF. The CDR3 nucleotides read TGTGCCAGCACCCTGAGCTGGGGAGGTCGGTACGAGCAGTACTTC.

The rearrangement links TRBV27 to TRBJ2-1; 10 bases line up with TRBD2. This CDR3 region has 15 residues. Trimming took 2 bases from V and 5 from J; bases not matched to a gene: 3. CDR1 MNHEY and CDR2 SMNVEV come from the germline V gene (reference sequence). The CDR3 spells CASSLLAGVNNEQFF. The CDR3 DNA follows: TGTGCCAGCAGTTTACTAGCGGGAGTAAACAATGAGCAGTTCTTC.

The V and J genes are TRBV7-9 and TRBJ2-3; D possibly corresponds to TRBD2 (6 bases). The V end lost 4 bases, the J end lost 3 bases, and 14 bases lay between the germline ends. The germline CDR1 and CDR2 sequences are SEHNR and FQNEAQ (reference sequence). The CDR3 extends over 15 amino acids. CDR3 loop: CASSSLAKGTDTQYF. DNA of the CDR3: TGTGCCAGCAGCTCGCTAGCGAAGGGGACAGATACGCAGTATTTT.

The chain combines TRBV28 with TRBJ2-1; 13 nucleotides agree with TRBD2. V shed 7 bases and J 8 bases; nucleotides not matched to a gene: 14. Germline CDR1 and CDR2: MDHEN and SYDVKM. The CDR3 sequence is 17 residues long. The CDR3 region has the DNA TGTGCCAGCACCAAGCTGGGACTAGCGGGATCGAGCGATGAGCAGTTCTTC. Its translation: CASTKLGLAGSSDEQFF.

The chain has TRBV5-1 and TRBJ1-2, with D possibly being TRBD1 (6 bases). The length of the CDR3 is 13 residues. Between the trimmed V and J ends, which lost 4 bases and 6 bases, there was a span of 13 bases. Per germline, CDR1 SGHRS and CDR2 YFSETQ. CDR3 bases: TGCGCCAGCAGCCCTGGAGACAGGAATGGCTACACCTTC. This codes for CASSPGDRNGYTF.

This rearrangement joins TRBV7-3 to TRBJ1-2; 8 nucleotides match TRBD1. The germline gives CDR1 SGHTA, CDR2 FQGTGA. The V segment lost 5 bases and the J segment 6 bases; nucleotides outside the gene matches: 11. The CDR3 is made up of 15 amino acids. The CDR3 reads CASSPGQGFSHGYTF. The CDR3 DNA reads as TGTGCCAGCAGCCCCGGACAGGGATTCTCACATGGCTACACCTTC.

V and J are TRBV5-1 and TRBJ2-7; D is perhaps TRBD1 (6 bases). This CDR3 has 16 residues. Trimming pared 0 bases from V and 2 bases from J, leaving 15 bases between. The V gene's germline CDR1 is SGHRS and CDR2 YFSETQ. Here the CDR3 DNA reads TGCGCCAGCAGCTTGGGACAGGCGATTCCCGCCTACGAGCAGTACTTC. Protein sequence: CASSLGQAIPAYEQYF.

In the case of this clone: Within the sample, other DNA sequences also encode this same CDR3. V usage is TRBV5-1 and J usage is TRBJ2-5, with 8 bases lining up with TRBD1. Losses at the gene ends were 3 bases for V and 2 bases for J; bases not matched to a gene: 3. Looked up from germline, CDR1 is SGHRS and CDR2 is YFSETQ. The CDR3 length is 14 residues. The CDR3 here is CASSSGQGQETQYF. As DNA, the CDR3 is TGCGCCAGCAGCTCCGGACAGGGACAAGAGACCCAGTACTTC. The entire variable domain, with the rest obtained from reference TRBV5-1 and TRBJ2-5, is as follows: KAGVTQTPRYLIKTRGQQVTLSCSPISGHRSVSWYQQTPGQGLQFLFEYFSETQRNKGNFPGRFSGRQFSNSRSEMNVSTLELGDSALYLCASSSGQGQETQYFGPGTRLLVL.

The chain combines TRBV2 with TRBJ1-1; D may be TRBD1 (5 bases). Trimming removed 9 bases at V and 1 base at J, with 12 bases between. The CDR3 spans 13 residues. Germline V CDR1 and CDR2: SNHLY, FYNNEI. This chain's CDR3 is CASPRGGNTEAFF. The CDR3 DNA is TGTGCCAGTCCGCGGGGGGGGAACACTGAAGCTTTCTTT.

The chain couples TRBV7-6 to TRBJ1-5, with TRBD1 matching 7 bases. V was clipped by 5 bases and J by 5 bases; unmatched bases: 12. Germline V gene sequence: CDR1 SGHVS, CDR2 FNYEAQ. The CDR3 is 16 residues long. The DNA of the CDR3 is TGTGCCAGCAGCCCAGCGACAGGGATGGATTATCAGCCCCAGCATTTT. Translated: CASSPATGMDYQPQHF.